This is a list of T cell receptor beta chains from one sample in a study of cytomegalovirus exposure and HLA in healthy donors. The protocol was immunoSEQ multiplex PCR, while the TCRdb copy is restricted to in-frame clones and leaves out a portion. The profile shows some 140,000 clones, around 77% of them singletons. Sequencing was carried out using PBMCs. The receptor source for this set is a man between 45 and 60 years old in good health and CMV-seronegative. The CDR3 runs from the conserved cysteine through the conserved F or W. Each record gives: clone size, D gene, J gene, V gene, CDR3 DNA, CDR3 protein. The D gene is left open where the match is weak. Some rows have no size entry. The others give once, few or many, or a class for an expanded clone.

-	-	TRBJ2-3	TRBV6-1	TGTGCCAGCAGTGAATCGGGACACCAGAGCACAGATACGCAGTATTTT	CASSESGHQSTDTQYF
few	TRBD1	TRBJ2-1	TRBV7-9	TGTGCCAGCAGCTTCTTCCGACAGGGGCGGAACAATGAGCAGTTCTTC	CASSFFRQGRNNEQFF
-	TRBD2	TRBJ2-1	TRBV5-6	TGTGCCAGCAGCTTGGGACTAGCGAGTGACCCCTACAATGAGCAGTTCTTC	CASSLGLASDPYNEQFF
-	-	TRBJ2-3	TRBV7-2	TGTGCCAGCAACTTCGGGAACTCCCACACAGATACGCAGTATTTT	CASNFGNSHTDTQYF
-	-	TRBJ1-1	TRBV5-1	TGCGCCAGCAGCTTGGTAACTGGGGGGACTGAAGCTTTCTTT	CASSLVTGGTEAFF
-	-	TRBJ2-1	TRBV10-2	TGCGCCAGCCTTCGACAAGGGAGGCTGAGTGGCAATGAGCAGTTCTTC	CASLRQGRLSGNEQFF
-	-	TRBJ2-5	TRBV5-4	TGTGCCAGCAGCCGTGGCGCGGAACAAGAGACCCAGTACTTC	CASSRGAEQETQYF
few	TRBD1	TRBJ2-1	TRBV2	TGTGCCAGAGGCCGGACAGGAGATTACAATGAGCAGTTCTTC	CARGRTGDYNEQFF
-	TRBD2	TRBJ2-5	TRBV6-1	TGTGCCAGCAGTGACCCCCTAGCGGGAGGGCCTGGGGGAGAGACCCAGTACTTC	CASSDPLAGGPGGETQYF
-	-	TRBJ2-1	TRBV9	TGTGCCAGCAGCCCACAGGTAAATTACAATGAGCAGTTCTTC	CASSPQVNYNEQFF
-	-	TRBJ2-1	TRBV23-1	TGCGCCAGCAGTCAATCTTATGGCAGTTACAATGAGCAGTTCTTC	CASSQSYGSYNEQFF
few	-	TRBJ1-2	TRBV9	TGTGCCAGCAGCGTAGCTACAAGCGGGGCCTTTGGCTATGGCTACACCTTC	CASSVATSGAFGYGYTF
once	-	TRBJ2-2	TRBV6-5	TGTGCCAGCAGTTACGGTGGTAGCACCGGGGAGCTGTTTTTT	CASSYGGSTGELFF
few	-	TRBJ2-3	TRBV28	TGTGCCAGCTCCGTCCCCGGGGTGGATACGCAGTATTTT	CASSVPGVDTQYF
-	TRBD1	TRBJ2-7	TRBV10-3	TGTGCCATCAGTGAGTACCGACAGGGGACCTACGAGCAGTACTTC	CAISEYRQGTYEQYF
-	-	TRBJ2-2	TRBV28	TGTGCCAGCATAGGCCCAGGGAACACCGGGGAGCTGTTTTTT	CASIGPGNTGELFF
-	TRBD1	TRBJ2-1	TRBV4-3	TGCGCCAGCAGCCAAGACGACAGGGGCCCCAATGAGCAGTTCTTC	CASSQDDRGPNEQFF